These 32 T cell receptor beta chains originate from one sample sequenced in a study of blood T cell repertoires in COVID-19. Assay used: immunoSEQ multiplex PCR; TCRdb lists only in-frame clones, some missing. The table records about 300,000 clones, more than 70% of them present only once. The sequenced material came from peripheral blood. These TCRs come from a woman in her forties or fifties with acute or convalescent COVID-19.

The chain links TRBV6-6 to TRBJ2-5, with a possible D match to TRBD1 (6 bases). This CDR3 has 14 residues. The germline V and J ends were trimmed by 2 bases and 1 base, with 8 bases remaining between them. CDR1 and CDR2 from the germline V gene are MNHNY and SVGAGI (reference sequence). For the CDR3, the DNA is TGTGCCAGCAGTTACGGGGGCGGCCAAGAGACCCAGTACTTC. Translated, it gives CASSYGGGQETQYF.

The chain has TRBV5-1 and TRBJ1-2; the D gene is possibly TRBD1 (6 bases). V was cut by 4 bases and J by 3 bases, with 10 bases left in between. Germline CDR1 is SGHRS and CDR2 is YFSETQ. The CDR3 has 13 amino acids. CDR3 DNA sequence: TGCGCCAGCAGCGGTGGGGGCGACTATGGCTACACCTTC. It codes for CASSGGGDYGYTF.

This clone turned up a few times. The chain couples TRBV6-1 to TRBJ1-6, with D hard to call. From germline, CDR1 is MNHNS and CDR2 SASEGT. This CDR3 is built from 14 residues. V was trimmed by 3 bases and J by 10 bases, leaving 13 bases between them. The CDR3 reads CASSEARVPSPLHF. CDR3 in DNA: TGTGCCAGCAGTGAGGCGAGGGTACCCTCACCCCTCCACTTT.

V usage is TRBV18 and J usage is TRBJ2-3; unclear D gene. In germline, CDR1 is KGHSH, CDR2 LQKENI. The V end was cut by 3 bases, the J end by 6 bases, with 16 bases between. The CDR3 length is 15 residues. In DNA form, the CDR3 reads TGTGCCAGCTCACCCCTATTAACAGCAGGTGATACGCAGTATTTT. Translating it yields CASSPLLTAGDTQYF. Full variable domain (missing parts from reference TRBV18 and TRBJ2-3): NAGVMQNPRHLVRRRGQEARLRCSPMKGHSHVYWYRQLPEEGLKFMVYLQKENIIDESGMPKERFSAEFPKEGPSILRIQQVVRGDSAAYFCASSPLLTAGDTQYFGPGTRLTVL.

The chain combines TRBV19 with TRBJ1-5; TRBD1 aligns across 7 bases. V trimming: 3 bases; J trimming: 5 bases; junction bases outside the gene matches: 10. The length of the CDR3 is 16 residues. Germline V gene data show CDR1 as LNHDA and CDR2 as SQIVND (reference sequence). In DNA form, the CDR3 reads TGTGCCAGTAGTATGGGGGGACAGAGAGTTTATCAGCCCCAGCATTTT. Translation: CASSMGGQRVYQPQHF.

The rearrangement links TRBV4-2 to TRBJ2-7, with 8 nucleotides matching TRBD1. Germline assignment: CDR1 LGHNA and CDR2 YNFKEQ. The V and J ends lost 0 bases and 5 bases, in that order; junction bases with no gene match: 6. The CDR3 covers 15 residues. The CDR3, as DNA: TGTGCCAGCAGCCAAGATTTCGGGACAGGTGACGAGCAGTACTTC. Protein sequence: CASSQDFGTGDEQYF.

The genes are TRBV6-4 and TRBJ2-7; D is perhaps TRBD1 (6 bases). This CDR3 is 13 amino acids long. CDR1 is MRHNA and CDR2 is SNTAGT in the germline V gene. V lost 9 bases and J lost 9, with 21 bases in between. The CDR3 DNA reads as TGTGCCAGAGAGCCTCGGGACATAAGTGGGCAGTACGTC. As protein: CAREPRDISGQYV.

V usage is TRBV6-5 and J usage is TRBJ1-1; D is possibly TRBD1 (5 bases). Trimming stripped 6 bases from V and 3 bases from J, with 14 bases between. The CDR3 is 14 residues long. Per the germline V gene, CDR1 is MNHEY and CDR2 is SVGAGI. Here the CDR3 DNA reads TGTGCCAGCAGGCCAAGCGGGGGGTACACTGAAGCTTTCTTT. This translates into CASRPSGGYTEAFF.

The V and J genes are TRBV19 and TRBJ1-2; D is perhaps TRBD1 (6 bases). CDR1 and CDR2 (germline): LNHDA, SQIVND (reference sequence). V gave up 7 bases and J gave up 8 bases, with 26 bases separating them. This CDR3 contains 16 residues. In DNA form, the CDR3 reads TGTGCCAGTACAGGACAGTCCCTCCAAAATATAGGGGGCTACACCTTC. Translating it yields CASTGQSLQNIGGYTF.

J is TRBJ1-6 and V is TRBV5-1; D ambiguous. The CDR3 runs to 16 residues. CDR1 is SGHRS and CDR2 is YFSETQ in the germline V gene. Deletions cut 4 bases from V and 3 bases from J, with 14 bases between. The CDR3 here is CASSEGSEIYNSPLHF. CDR3 nucleotides: TGCGCCAGCAGCGAGGGTTCAGAGATCTATAATTCACCCCTCCACTTT.

The chain carries TRBV7-9 and TRBJ1-5; TRBD1 is a possible D gene (6 bases). Germline loops: CDR1 SEHNR, CDR2 FQNEAQ (reference sequence). With 5 bases removed from V and 4 bases from J, the gap between germline ends came to 12 bases. The CDR3 is 14 residues long. The CDR3: CASSPGTLNQPQHF. The CDR3 DNA is TGTGCCAGCAGCCCCGGGACACTTAATCAGCCCCAGCATTTT.

The V gene is TRBV24-1, the J gene TRBJ2-5, with 12 bases identical to TRBD1. Germline loops: CDR1 KGHDR, CDR2 SFDVKD. V lost 4 bases, J lost 5 bases, and 7 bases stayed unmatched. The CDR3 has 16 amino acids. In nucleotides, the CDR3 is TGTGCCACCAGTGAGCCGGGGACAGGGGGCCGGGAGACCCAGTACTTC. Translating gives CATSEPGTGGRETQYF.

The chain combines TRBV6-5 with TRBJ2-5, with 13 nucleotides matching TRBD2. In germline, CDR1 is MNHEY, CDR2 SVGAGI. V trimming: 6 bases; J trimming: 2 bases; junction bases outside the gene matches: 3. The CDR3 runs 15 residues. In DNA form, the CDR3 reads TGTGCCAGCAGATCACTAGCGGGGGGGCAAGAGACCCAGTACTTC. Translating it yields CASRSLAGGQETQYF.

The chain is built from TRBV30 and TRBJ1-5; tentatively, D is TRBD1 (5 bases). Per germline, CDR1 GTSNPN and CDR2 SVGIG (reference sequence). The length of the CDR3 is 12 residues. Trimming left V 2 bases short and J 6 bases short, with 8 bases between. CDR3 loop: CAWSRGGQPQHF. The CDR3 DNA is TGTGCCTGGAGTCGGGGGGGTCAGCCCCAGCATTTT.

This clone has just one count. This rearrangement joins TRBV18 to TRBJ1-1; TRBD1 agrees at 8 bases. This CDR3 is 14 amino acids long. Trimming took 8 bases from V and 3 from J; bases not matched to a gene: 8. Per germline, CDR1 KGHSH and CDR2 LQKENI. The CDR3, as DNA: TGTGCCAGCCAACAAGACAGGGGCTACACTGAAGCTTTCTTT. Translation gives CASQQDRGYTEAFF.

The chain recombines TRBV27 with TRBJ1-4, with 7 bases aligning to TRBD1. V dropped 6 bases and J dropped 8; count of bases not matched to a gene: 12. Germline lookup yields CDR1 MNHEY and CDR2 SMNVEV (reference sequence). The CDR3 runs 15 residues. The CDR3 loop is CASSPRQGGVEKLFF. CDR3 sequence (DNA): TGTGCCAGCAGCCCACGACAGGGCGGAGTCGAAAAACTGTTTTTT.

The rearrangement joins TRBV18 to TRBJ2-5, with TRBD1 identical over 8 bases. From germline, CDR1 is KGHSH and CDR2 LQKENI. With 5 bases clipped from V and 2 bases from J, the junction kept 16 bases outside the gene matches. This CDR3 contains 18 residues. The CDR3 sequence is CASSAVYTGTGVQETQYF. The CDR3 DNA reads as TGTGCCAGCTCAGCAGTTTACACCGGGACAGGCGTTCAAGAGACCCAGTACTTC.

The rearrangement joins TRBV5-4 to TRBJ2-7; perhaps TRBD2 as D (5 bases). V gave up 4 bases and J gave up 7 bases, with 24 bases separating them. This CDR3 has 16 residues. Germline-derived CDR1 and CDR2 are SGHNT and YYREEE (reference sequence). CDR3 sequence: CASSPGGSRGVGEQYF. CDR3 DNA sequence: TGTGCCAGCAGCCCCGGAGGTAGCCGGGGAGTCGGGGAGCAGTACTTC.

This clone has just a few counts. This chain links TRBV5-1 with TRBJ2-3; D is undetermined. Germline V gene data show CDR1 as SGHRS and CDR2 as YFSETQ. The length of the CDR3 is 17 residues. Trimming pared 0 bases from V and 1 base from J, leaving 15 bases between. The CDR3: CASSLEGGDLRTDTQYF. The CDR3 DNA reads TGCGCCAGCAGCTTGGAAGGCGGAGATCTACGCACAGATACGCAGTATTTT.

The chain carries TRBV2 and TRBJ1-2; TRBD1 matches 7 bases. The CDR3 consists of 14 residues. Looked up from germline, CDR1 is SNHLY and CDR2 is FYNNEI. Trimming took 5 bases from V and 0 from J; bases not matched to a gene: 3. The CDR3, as DNA: TGTGCCAGCAGTTACAGGGGAGCTAACTATGGCTACACCTTC. As protein: CASSYRGANYGYTF.

The V call is TRBV7-8, the J call TRBJ2-5; D call uncertain. This CDR3 is 13 amino acids long. The V and J ends lost 2 bases and 4 bases respectively, with 8 bases between them. Looked up from germline, CDR1 is SGHVS and CDR2 is FQNEAQ. DNA for the CDR3: TGTGCCAGCAGCTTAAAACCGAGAGAGACCCAGTACTTC. Encoded protein: CASSLKPRETQYF.

This clone appeared a single time. The V call is TRBV2, the J call TRBJ2-3, with 9 positions matching TRBD2. The CDR3 spans 14 residues. J gave up 2 bases and V 7 bases, and 4 bases lay outside the gene matches. The germline CDR1 and CDR2 sequences are SNHLY and FYNNEI. CDR3 in amino acids: CASKLAGSTDTQYF. The CDR3 DNA reads TGTGCCAGCAAGCTAGCGGGATCCACAGATACGCAGTATTTT.

This chain's CDR3 is CASSQDPTMNYEQYV. DNA for the CDR3: TGTGCCAGCAGCCAAGATCCTACCATGAACTACGAGCAGTACGTC. This chain links TRBV14 with TRBJ2-7; D call uncertain. Germline V gene sequence: CDR1 SGHDN, CDR2 FVKESK. CDR3 length: 15 residues. V dropped 0 bases and J dropped 3 bases, with 12 bases sitting between them.

This clone occurred a few times. In DNA, the CDR3 is TGTGCCAGCAGCCGAGGGACAGGGGATAGCAATCAGCCCCAGCATTTT. Translation gives CASSRGTGDSNQPQHF. The chain recombines TRBV11-1 with TRBJ1-5; 10 nucleotides match TRBD1. Germline V CDR1 and CDR2: SGHAT, FQDESV (reference sequence). The CDR3 covers 16 residues. The ends lost 5 bases at V and 0 bases at J; junction bases unmatched: 4.

This clone was detected a few times. J is TRBJ1-5 and V is TRBV18; weak D call: TRBD1 (5 bases). Between the trimmed V and J ends, which lost 2 bases and 9 bases, there was a span of 11 bases. CDR1 is KGHSH, CDR2 LQKENI, per germline. This CDR3 comprises 13 residues. The DNA of the CDR3 is TGTGCCAGCTCACCAGAGCAGGGATGGCCCCAGCATTTT. It specifies CASSPEQGWPQHF. The entire variable domain, with the rest obtained from reference TRBV18 and TRBJ1-5, is as follows: NAGVMQNPRHLVRRRGQEARLRCSPMKGHSHVYWYRQLPEEGLKFMVYLQKENIIDESGMPKERFSAEFPKEGPSILRIQQVVRGDSAAYFCASSPEQGWPQHFGDGTRLSIL.

The J gene is TRBJ2-1, the V gene TRBV5-1, with 11 bases identical to TRBD2. Germline V gives CDR1 SGHRS, CDR2 YFSETQ. V was pared by 8 bases and J by 5 bases, with 9 bases of the junction left unmatched. This CDR3 comprises 15 residues. The CDR3 DNA sequence: TGCGCCAGTTATTATCTAGCGGGAGGTAACAATGAGCAGTTCTTC. It codes for CASYYLAGGNNEQFF.

This clone was seen a single time. The V gene is TRBV4-2, the J gene TRBJ2-3; TRBD2 matches at 9 bases. Losses at the gene ends were 0 bases for V and 7 bases for J; bases not matched to a gene: 11. The CDR3 extends over 17 amino acids. CDR1 and CDR2 from the germline V gene are LGHNA and YNFKEQ. CDR3 nucleotide sequence: TGTGCCAGCAGCCAAGATCTCAGCGGGAGGTCGGTAAATACGCAGTATTTT. This translates into CASSQDLSGRSVNTQYF.

V and J are TRBV19 and TRBJ2-7; D unclear. The CDR3 has 13 residues. Germline CDR1 LNHDA, CDR2 SQIVND (reference sequence). V dropped 3 bases and J dropped 3 bases, with 9 bases sitting between them. The CDR3 sequence is CASSMMAGYEQYF. DNA of the CDR3: TGTGCCAGTAGTATGATGGCAGGCTACGAGCAGTACTTC.

There are a few counts of this clone. V usage is TRBV5-5 and J usage is TRBJ1-1; D uncertain. V was pared by 4 bases and J by 0 bases, with 16 bases between. The length of the CDR3 is 16 residues. Per the germline V gene, CDR1 is SGHKS and CDR2 is YYEKEE (reference sequence). CDR3 nucleotide sequence: TGTGCCAGCAGCCTCCCGACTTCGACGGTGAACACTGAAGCTTTCTTT. Protein product: CASSLPTSTVNTEAFF.

This chain uses TRBV29-1 with TRBJ1-5; 9 bases align to TRBD1. From germline, CDR1 is SQVTM and CDR2 ANQGSEA. CDR3 size: 14 residues. With V trimmed by 6 bases and J by 0 bases, 3 bases remained unmatched. The DNA of the CDR3 is TGCAGCGTGACAGGGGGGTATAGCAATCAGCCCCAGCATTTT. It encodes CSVTGGYSNQPQHF.

This clone appeared a single time. The rearrangement links TRBV11-2 to TRBJ1-4; D remains unclear. The CDR3 sequence is 14 residues long. Germline CDR1 and CDR2: SGHAT and FQNNGV. Trimming removed 5 bases from V and 5 bases from J, with 12 bases in between. This CDR3 is CASSRNAGNEKLFF. CDR3 bases: TGTGCCAGCAGCCGGAATGCGGGGAATGAAAAACTGTTTTTT.

The chain joins TRBV27 to TRBJ1-1, with TRBD1 matching 7 bases. The V and J ends lost 5 bases and 4 bases, in that order; junction bases with no gene match: 1. Germline values: CDR1 MNHEY, CDR2 SMNVEV (reference sequence). This CDR3 comprises 12 residues. This CDR3 is CASSRDSTEAFF. The CDR3 DNA reads as TGTGCCAGCAGTCGGGACAGCACTGAAGCTTTCTTT.